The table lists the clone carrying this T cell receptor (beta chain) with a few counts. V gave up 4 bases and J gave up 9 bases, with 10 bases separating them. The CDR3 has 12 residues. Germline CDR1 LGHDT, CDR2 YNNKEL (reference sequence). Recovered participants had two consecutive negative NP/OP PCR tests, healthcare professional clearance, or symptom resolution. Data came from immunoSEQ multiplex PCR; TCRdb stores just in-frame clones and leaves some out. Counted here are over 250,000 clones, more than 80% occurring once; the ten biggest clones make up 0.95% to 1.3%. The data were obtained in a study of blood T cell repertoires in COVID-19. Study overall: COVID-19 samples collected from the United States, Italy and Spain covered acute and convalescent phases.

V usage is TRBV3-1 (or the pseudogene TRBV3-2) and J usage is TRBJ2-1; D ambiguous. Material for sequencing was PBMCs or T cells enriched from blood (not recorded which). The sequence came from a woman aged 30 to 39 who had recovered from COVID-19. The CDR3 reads CASSLLNGEQFF. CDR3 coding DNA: TGTGCCAGCAGCCTCCTAAATGGTGAGCAGTTCTTC.